One sample yielded the 10 T cell receptor beta chains listed below, sequenced in a study of blood T cell repertoires in COVID-19. TCRdb keeps only in-frame clones here, not all; method: immunoSEQ multiplex PCR. This table has more than 250,000 clones, 80% to 85% appearing once. Sequencing input: PBMCs or T cells enriched from blood (not recorded which). These receptors all stem from a man aged 35 to 55 who had been exposed to COVID-19.

The gene calls are TRBV5-5 and TRBJ2-2, with 7 nucleotides matching TRBD2. Per the germline V gene, CDR1 is SGHKS and CDR2 is YYEKEE (reference sequence). The J segment lost 0 bases and the V segment lost 5 bases, leaving 4 bases of the junction unmatched. This CDR3 is built from 15 residues. CDR3 sequence reads: CASRVSGTNTGELFF. CDR3 nucleotides: TGTGCCAGCAGGGTAAGCGGGACGAACACCGGGGAGCTGTTTTTT.

This clone was seen just once. The genes are TRBV6-5 and TRBJ2-7, with 9 positions matching TRBD1. The V and J ends lost 0 bases and 5 bases, in that order; junction bases with no gene match: 2. The CDR3 is 14 residues long. CDR1 MNHEY and CDR2 SVGAGI come from the germline V gene. The CDR3 region has the DNA TGTGCCAGCAGTTACTCCGGGACAGGGAACGAGCAGTACTTC. Protein sequence: CASSYSGTGNEQYF.

The chain joins TRBV27 to TRBJ1-6, with D unclear. Trimming removed 4 bases at V and 10 bases at J, with 11 bases between. Germline V lookup: CDR1 MNHEY, CDR2 SMNVEV (reference sequence). This CDR3 is built from 13 residues. This chain's CDR3 is CASSYRRASPLHF. DNA of the CDR3: TGTGCCAGCAGTTACCGGCGGGCCTCACCCCTCCACTTT.

The chain employs TRBV10-3 and TRBJ2-7; weak D call: TRBD2 (6 bases). V dropped 6 bases and J dropped 6 bases, with 9 bases sitting between them. Germline loops: CDR1 ENHRY, CDR2 SYGVKD. The CDR3 has 11 residues. The CDR3 DNA follows: TGTGCCATCAGGCCGGGACTCGAGCAGTACTTC. Protein sequence: CAIRPGLEQYF.

The chain couples TRBV2 to TRBJ2-5; D unclear. Trimming took 4 bases from V and 0 from J, leaving 6 bases between them. Germline V gives CDR1 SNHLY, CDR2 FYNNEI. The CDR3 has 13 residues. CDR3 in DNA: TGTGCCAGCAGTGGGGCAGACCAAGAGACCCAGTACTTC. It translates to CASSGADQETQYF.

This sequence joins TRBV4-1 and TRBJ2-1; the match to TRBD2 covers 13 bases. This CDR3 is built from 17 residues. Trimming removed 1 base from V and 5 bases from J; junction bases left unmatched: 5. Germline CDR1 MGHRA, CDR2 YSYEKL. CDR3 in amino acids: CASSQGTSGRVHNEQFF. DNA of the CDR3: TGCGCCAGCAGCCAAGGGACTAGCGGGAGAGTCCACAATGAGCAGTTCTTC.

The chain is built from TRBV12-3 or TRBV12-4 and TRBJ2-2; D unclear. V lost 7 bases to trimming and J lost 5 bases, with 8 bases between them. The CDR3 extends over 12 amino acids. The CDR3: CASMPLTGELFF. The CDR3 DNA follows: TGTGCCAGCATGCCACTAACCGGGGAGCTGTTTTTT.

The chain employs TRBV24-1 and TRBJ2-3, with 11 bases identical to TRBD2. From germline, CDR1 is KGHDR and CDR2 SFDVKD. The CDR3 totals 16 residues. With 4 bases clipped from V and 5 bases from J, the junction kept 7 bases outside the gene matches. In nucleotides, the CDR3 is TGTGCCACCAGTGACCCCTCCGGGACTAGCGGAGATACGCAGTATTTT. This translates into CATSDPSGTSGDTQYF.

V is TRBV5-6 and J is TRBJ2-1, with 8 positions matching TRBD1. Germline lookup yields CDR1 SGHDT and CDR2 YYEEEE. V shed 1 base and J 6 bases; nucleotides not matched to a gene: 6. The CDR3 totals 15 residues. DNA of the CDR3: TGTGCCAGCAGCTTGCAGGGGGCCTTTTCCAATGAGCAGTTCTTC. This codes for CASSLQGAFSNEQFF.

The chain carries TRBV5-1 and TRBJ2-1; D not certain. The CDR3 consists of 15 residues. The V end lost 0 bases, the J end lost 6 bases, and 13 bases lay between the germline ends. Germline V gives CDR1 SGHRS, CDR2 YFSETQ. In nucleotides, the CDR3 is TGCGCCAGCAGCTTGGTGAAGGAGATCGGCAATGAGCAGTTCTTC. This gives the protein CASSLVKEIGNEQFF.